The 11 T cell receptor beta chains in this list originate from one sample, sequenced in a study of graft-versus-host responses after intestinal transplantation. Here immunoSEQ multiplex PCR was the method, and the copy in TCRdb shows in-frame clones only, minus some. The sample holds 80,000 to 100,000 clones; roughly nine tenths are singletons and the top ten take about 0.18%. No cognate antigen is known for these TCRs. The sequenced sample was unstimulated CD4+ T cells sorted from spleen or lymph node cells, obtained before transplant. These receptors came from a human donor who was the organ donor for an intestinal transplant.

A remark on this clone: Other nucleotide sequences in the sample specify the same CDR3. This chain joins TRBV30 and TRBJ1-5; 7 nucleotides line up with TRBD1. The V and J ends lost 0 bases and 2 bases, in that order; junction bases with no gene match: 1. Germline loops: CDR1 GTSNPN, CDR2 SVGIG (reference sequence). The CDR3 runs to 14 residues. In DNA, the CDR3 is TGTGCCTGGAGTGTCACAGGGGGCAATCAGCCCCAGCATTTT. Translating it yields CAWSVTGGNQPQHF.

This chain connects TRBV10-3 to TRBJ1-1, with a possible D match to TRBD1 (6 bases). V shed 2 bases and J shed 4 bases, with 11 bases lying between them. Germline CDR1 and CDR2: ENHRY and SYGVKD. This CDR3 region has 14 residues. The CDR3 bases are TGTGCCATCAGTGAGACAGGGTCGGGCACTGAAGCTTTCTTT. It encodes CAISETGSGTEAFF.

The V call is TRBV2, the J call TRBJ2-2; D might be TRBD2 (5 bases). The V gene's germline CDR1 is SNHLY and CDR2 FYNNEI. With 3 bases removed from V and 6 bases from J, the gap between germline ends came to 14 bases. The CDR3 length is 15 residues. CDR3 residues: CASSDGPQEAGELFF. Written as DNA, the CDR3 is TGTGCCAGCAGTGATGGGCCCCAGGAGGCCGGGGAGCTGTTTTTT.

This chain links TRBV5-1 with TRBJ2-1; 8 bases align to TRBD2. The germline CDR1 and CDR2 sequences are SGHRS and YFSETQ. This CDR3 has 15 residues. Trimming removed 2 bases from V and 7 bases from J; junction bases left unmatched: 8. The CDR3 is CASSLSAGVWNEQFF. Here the CDR3 DNA reads TGCGCCAGCAGCTTATCAGCGGGGGTTTGGAATGAGCAGTTCTTC.

The genes are TRBV4-2 and TRBJ2-7, with 8 bases that match TRBD1. This CDR3 has 16 amino acids. The J segment lost 3 bases and the V segment lost 2 bases, leaving 9 bases of the junction unmatched. Germline values: CDR1 LGHNA, CDR2 YNFKEQ. The CDR3 loop reads CASSQTSGQDFYEQYF. CDR3 DNA: TGTGCCAGCAGCCAAACATCGGGACAGGATTTCTACGAGCAGTACTTC.

The rearrangement joins TRBV5-8 to TRBJ1-2; D may be TRBD1 (6 bases). This CDR3 spans 14 amino acids. The ends were cut back, 4 bases at V and 2 bases at J, with 12 bases in the middle. Germline loops: CDR1 SGHTS, CDR2 YDEGEE. CDR3: CASSPGDTNYGYTF. The CDR3 nucleotides are TGTGCCAGCAGCCCAGGGGACACAAACTATGGCTACACCTTC.

V is TRBV29-1 and J is TRBJ1-1; 7 bases map to TRBD1. The CDR3 length is 13 residues. Germline CDR1 reads SQVTM; CDR2 reads ANQGSEA. Trimming at V came to 7 bases and at J to 1 base, leaving 6 bases not matched to a gene. CDR3 nucleotides: TGCAGCGCACGACAGGGCCCGAACACTGAAGCTTTCTTT. Its protein is CSARQGPNTEAFF. Complete variable domain (other parts from reference TRBV29-1 and TRBJ1-1): SAVISQKPSRDICQRGTSLTIQCQVDSQVTMMFWYRQQPGQSLTLIATANQGSEATYESGFVIDKFPISRPNLTFSTLTVSNMSPEDSSIYLCSARQGPNTEAFFGQGTRLTVV.

The V call is TRBV7-6, the J call TRBJ2-7; TRBD1 agrees at 8 bases. CDR1 SGHVS and CDR2 FNYEAQ come from the germline V gene. With V trimmed by 5 bases and J by 1 base, 10 bases remained unmatched. The CDR3 spans 16 residues. CDR3 in amino acids: CASSPRQGSSSYEQYF. CDR3 DNA sequence: TGTGCCAGCAGCCCAAGACAGGGGTCATCATCCTACGAGCAGTACTTC. Full variable domain (outside the CDR3, taken from reference TRBV7-6 and TRBJ2-7): GAGVSQSPRYKVTKRGQDVALRCDPISGHVSLYWYRQALGQGPEFLTYFNYEAQQDKSGLPNDRFSAERPEGSISTLTIQRTEQRDSAMYRCASSPRQGSSSYEQYFGPGTRLTVT.

This clone occurred once. The chain is built from TRBV29-1 and TRBJ2-7, with TRBD1 matching over 10 bases. The V gene's germline CDR1 is SQVTM and CDR2 ANQGSEA. The CDR3 is 13 amino acids. The V segment lost 6 bases and the J segment 2 bases; nucleotides outside the gene matches: 4. CDR3 sequence reads: CSVRDRGPYEQYF. CDR3 nucleotide sequence: TGCAGCGTGCGGGACAGGGGACCCTACGAGCAGTACTTC.

This sequence joins TRBV5-4 and TRBJ2-1, with 9 nucleotides matching TRBD2. The CDR3 consists of 16 residues. Trimming at V came to 4 bases and at J to 4 bases, leaving 9 bases not matched to a gene. Germline V gene data show CDR1 as SGHNT and CDR2 as YYREEE (reference sequence). CDR3 bases: TGTGCCAGCAGCAGACCAAGCGGGGGGTCGTACAATGAGCAGTTCTTC. Residues: CASSRPSGGSYNEQFF.

The genes are TRBV25-1 and TRBJ2-6; possible D gene TRBD1, 6 bases. V was shortened by 6 bases and J by 0 bases, with 12 bases between the two germline ends. The CDR3 runs 16 residues. In germline, CDR1 is MGHDK, CDR2 SYGVNS. The CDR3 sequence is CASSDTGPSGANVLTF. The CDR3 DNA sequence: TGTGCCAGCAGCGATACAGGGCCCTCTGGGGCCAACGTCCTGACTTTC.